This passage covers 24 T cell receptor beta chains from one sample sequenced in a study of read filtering for tumor transcriptome and immune sequencing. Molecular barcoded adaptors covering alpha/delta and beta/gamma chains were used on about 0.4 ug RNA. Each CDR3 protein gets one entry after TCRdb re-called the reads with MiXCR. This table holds some 140,000 distinct CDR3 sequences, around 14% found once. Sequencing input: a population of CD138-negative cells sorted from bone marrow. These receptors originate from a donor aged 40 or older with multiple myeloma.

This clonotype occurred many times. This sequence joins TRBV11-2 and TRBJ2-7; 10 positions agree with TRBD2. The CDR3 covers 17 residues. The J segment lost 4 bases and the V segment lost 5 bases, leaving 14 bases of the junction unmatched. Per germline, CDR1 SGHAT and CDR2 FQNNGV. The CDR3 nucleotides read TGTGCCAGCAGCCAAACCCTAACCGGGACTAGCGCTTACGAGCAGTACTTC. It specifies CASSQTLTGTSAYEQYF.

This clonotype was detected ten times or more. The genes are TRBV20-1 and TRBJ2-1, with 10 bases lining up with TRBD2. Germline V gives CDR1 DFQATT, CDR2 SNEGSKA (reference sequence). The CDR3 covers 14 residues. With 5 bases clipped from V and 2 bases from J, the junction kept 3 bases outside the gene matches. The CDR3 coding sequence is TGCAGTGCTTCTCTAGCGGGGGCCTACAATGAGCAGTTCTTC. Translating it yields CSASLAGAYNEQFF.

This clonotype was observed many times. This chain uses TRBV12-3 or TRBV12-4 with TRBJ2-7; D might be TRBD2 (5 bases). Trimming cost V 6 bases and J 7 bases, with 13 bases left between them. The CDR3 has 12 residues. The CDR3 nucleotides are TGTGCCAGCAGACCCTCCACGGGAGAGCAGTACTTC. This sequence encodes CASRPSTGEQYF.

This clonotype turned up a few times. The chain employs TRBV20-1 and TRBJ1-5, with D possibly TRBD1 on 5 matching bases. The CDR3 runs 13 residues. In germline, CDR1 is DFQATT, CDR2 SNEGSKA (reference sequence). V was shortened by 2 bases and J by 5 bases, with 10 bases between the two germline ends. The DNA of the CDR3 is TGCAGTGCTAGACGGGACCCCTATCAGCCCCAGCATTTT. Amino acid sequence: CSARRDPYQPQHF.

This clonotype appeared many times. The chain carries TRBV19 and TRBJ1-5; TRBD1 matches at 7 bases. The CDR3 runs to 16 residues. J was trimmed by 5 bases and V by 3 bases; bases with no gene match: 10. Germline lookup yields CDR1 LNHDA and CDR2 SQIVND (reference sequence). CDR3 loop: CASSIRRQGVDQPQHF. The CDR3 DNA follows: TGTGCCAGTAGTATTAGGAGGCAGGGGGTCGATCAGCCCCAGCATTTT.

The table lists this clonotype with many counts. The genes are TRBV29-1 and TRBJ2-1; D might be TRBD1 or TRBD2, each matching 5 bases. This CDR3 is built from 14 residues. Trimming stripped 2 bases from V and 0 bases from J, with 8 bases between. Germline values: CDR1 SQVTM, CDR2 ANQGSEA. The CDR3 loop is CSVERGTSYNEQFF. CDR3 nucleotide sequence: TGCAGCGTTGAAAGAGGGACCTCCTACAATGAGCAGTTCTTC.

This clonotype has just a few counts. A much larger clone lies one base from this, so it may be a read error. V is TRBV7-9 and J is TRBJ1-1; D perhaps matches TRBD1 (5 bases). This CDR3 region has 12 residues. In germline, CDR1 is SEHNR, CDR2 FQNEAQ (reference sequence). V was shortened by 5 bases and J by 3 bases, with 7 bases between the two germline ends. CDR3 nucleotide sequence: TGTGCCAGCAGCCGGGGGGACACTGAAGCTTTCTTT. Residues: CASSRGDTEAFF. Combining the CDR3 with reference TRBV7-9 and TRBJ1-1 gives the whole variable domain DTGVSQNPRHKITKRGQNVTFRCDPISEHNRLYWYRQTLGQGPEFLTYFQNEAQLEKSRLLSDRFSAERPKGSFSTLEIQRTEQGDSAMYLCASSRGDTEAFFGQGTRLTVV.

This clonotype appeared a few times. This may arise from a read error, as a much more abundant clone is one base away. The CDR3 protein is CASRAFSGIHSYNERFF. In DNA form, the CDR3 reads TGTGCCAGCAGAGCCTTTAGCGGGATTCACTCCTACAATGAGCGGTTCTTC. J is TRBJ2-1 and V is TRBV2, with 8 bases that match TRBD2. The CDR3 extends over 17 amino acids. Germline CDR1 SNHLY, CDR2 FYNNEI.

To note about this clonotype: With a much larger clone just one base away, this may be a read error. V and J are TRBV6-5 and TRBJ2-2; tentative D call: TRBD2 (5 bases). Trimming took 0 bases from V and 1 from J, leaving 12 bases between them. Germline values: CDR1 MNHEY, CDR2 SVGAGI. The CDR3 totals 17 residues. The CDR3 DNA sequence: TGTGCCAGCAGTTACTCTCCGAGCGGTATGAACACCGGGGAGCTGTTTTTT. This translates into CASSYSPSGMNTGELFF.

The chain combines TRBV7-9 with TRBJ2-1, with D perhaps being TRBD1 or TRBD2 (5 bases each). This CDR3 is built from 14 residues. Germline V gene lookup returns CDR1 SEHNR and CDR2 FQNEAQ (reference sequence). Between the trimmed V and J ends, which lost 2 bases and 9 bases, there was a span of 14 bases. CDR3 sequence reads: CASSLLQDFGEQFF. The CDR3 DNA reads as TGTGCCAGCAGCTTACTACAGGACTTTGGTGAGCAGTTCTTC.

This clonotype was found many times. This sequence joins TRBV7-3 and TRBJ1-1, with 7 bases identical to TRBD1. Germline V lookup: CDR1 SGHTA, CDR2 FQGTGA. Trimming removed 4 bases from V and 5 bases from J; junction bases left unmatched: 7. The CDR3 is made up of 14 amino acids. The CDR3 here is CASSSQGRETEAFF. The CDR3 DNA sequence: TGTGCCAGCAGCTCACAGGGGAGAGAGACTGAAGCTTTCTTT.

About this clonotype: One base away lies a much larger clone, so this may be a sequencing read error. The V and J genes are TRBV29-1 and TRBJ2-1, with 14 bases lining up with TRBD2. J lost 9 bases, V lost 3 bases, and 10 bases had no gene match. This CDR3 contains 16 residues. CDR1 SQVTM and CDR2 ANQGSEA come from the germline V gene. In nucleotides, the CDR3 is TGCAGCGTTGAGGAGCCGGGACTAGCGGGAGTCAGTGAGCAGTTCTTC. Its translation is CSVEEPGLAGVSEQFF.

For this clonotype: A read error is possible here, since a much larger clone lies one base away. This chain links TRBV6-2 or TRBV6-3 with TRBJ2-1, with 7 nucleotides matching TRBD2. Germline values: CDR1 MNHEY, CDR2 SVGEGT. CDR3 length: 16 residues. In DNA, the CDR3 is TGTGCCGGCAGTTACTCCCCAGGAGCGGGATTATATGAGCAGTTCTTC. Protein: CAGSYSPGAGLYEQFF.

The chain recombines TRBV5-6 with TRBJ1-1, with D possibly being TRBD1 (5 bases). CDR3 length: 17 residues. V was trimmed by 2 bases and J by 4 bases, leaving 21 bases between them. Germline values: CDR1 SGHDT, CDR2 YYEEEE. CDR3 in amino acids: CASSFLRSQVYSTEAFF. As DNA, the CDR3 is TGTGCCAGCAGCTTCCTCAGATCACAGGTTTATAGCACTGAAGCTTTCTTT.

The chain is built from TRBV7-3 and TRBJ2-1; TRBD2 aligns across 11 bases. CDR1 and CDR2 from the germline V gene are SGHTA and FQGTGA. CDR3 length equals 16 residues. Unmatched junction bases numbered 9, after V lost 5 bases and J lost 6 bases. The CDR3 region is CASSTRTSGSLNEQFF. The CDR3 bases are TGTGCCAGCAGCACAAGAACTAGCGGGAGCCTCAATGAGCAGTTCTTC.

As concerns this clonotype: A much larger clonotype is one base distant, so this may be a read error. This chain uses TRBV20-1 with TRBJ2-7; TRBD2 agrees at 14 bases. This CDR3 is 15 amino acids long. From germline, CDR1 is DFQATT and CDR2 SNEGSKA (reference sequence). The CDR3 sequence is CSARGGLAGGYERYF. The CDR3 nucleotides read TGCAGTGCTAGAGGCGGACTAGCGGGAGGCTACGAGCGGTACTTC.

This clonotype was seen repeatedly, ten times or more. This chain connects TRBV9 to TRBJ2-1; unclear D gene. The V gene's germline CDR1 is SGDLS and CDR2 YYNGEE. The CDR3 consists of 14 residues. V lost 3 bases, J lost 6 bases, and 13 bases lay in between. For the CDR3, the DNA is TGTGCCAGCAGCGGGGGTTATTTCGGCAATGAGCAGTTCTTC. Its protein product is CASSGGYFGNEQFF.

Points on this clonotype: A read error may produce the germline difference seen at one junction end. The V gene is TRBV6-2 or TRBV6-3, the J gene TRBJ2-3, with 8 nucleotides matching TRBD1. Germline CDR1 is MNHEY and CDR2 is SVGEGT. The CDR3 spans 17 residues. The DNA for the CDR3 is TGTGCCAGCAGCAGACGGACAGGGTCGACTCTCCCAGATACGCGGTATTTT. Amino acids: CASSRRTGSTLPDTRYF.

This clonotype has at least ten counts. The V call is TRBV2, the J call TRBJ2-3, with 7 nucleotides matching TRBD1. V lost 11 bases to trimming and J lost 0 bases; unmatched junction nucleotides: 8. CDR3 size: 14 residues. Germline V gene data show CDR1 as SNHLY and CDR2 as FYNNEI. The CDR3 region has the DNA TGTGCCTGCGTGGGGACAGCTAGCACAGATACGCAGTATTTT. Residues: CACVGTASTDTQYF.

This clonotype has a single count. A much larger clone is a single base away; this may be a read error. V is TRBV5-1 and J is TRBJ1-4; D gene uncertain. The germline V gene encodes CDR1 SGHRS and CDR2 YFSETQ. The CDR3 is 13 residues long. V was shortened by 3 bases and J by 7 bases, with 10 bases between the two germline ends. CDR3 region: CASSYGVSEKLFF. The CDR3 coding sequence is TGCGCCAGCAGCTACGGGGTTAGTGAAAAACTGTTTTTT.

At least ten counts were recorded for this clonotype. The chain combines TRBV30 with TRBJ1-1; D call uncertain. V was shortened by 3 bases and J by 5 bases, with 10 bases between the two germline ends. Germline CDR1 GTSNPN, CDR2 SVGIG (reference sequence). The CDR3 contains 12 residues. CDR3 nucleotides: TGTGCCTGGAGCAGGTGGGAAACTGAAGCTTTCTTT. Translation: CAWSRWETEAFF.

This clonotype was recorded at least ten times. The chain carries TRBV20-1 and TRBJ2-5; TRBD1 matches 11 bases. The CDR3 runs to 12 residues. V was pared by 3 bases and J by 14 bases, with 8 bases of the junction left unmatched. The germline V gene has CDR1 DFQATT and CDR2 SNEGSKA (reference sequence). CDR3 coding DNA: TGCAGTGCTAGGCCGGGACAGGGGGTTTTTTACTTC. It codes for CSARPGQGVFYF.

In this sample, this clonotype turned up many times. This chain joins TRBV20-1 and TRBJ2-1; 10 nucleotides line up with TRBD2. There are 14 residues in the CDR3. The junction had 6 bases not matched to a gene; V was cut back by 6 bases and J by 4 bases. CDR1 is DFQATT and CDR2 is SNEGSKA in the germline V gene (reference sequence). CDR3 sequence reads: CSALSSGRYNEQFF. The CDR3 DNA is TGCAGTGCCCTGAGTAGCGGGAGGTACAATGAGCAGTTCTTC.

This chain links TRBV20-1 with TRBJ1-1; 9 bases are a match to TRBD1. The trim removed 5 bases at V and 0 bases at J, leaving 4 bases unmatched. Germline assignment: CDR1 DFQATT and CDR2 SNEGSKA (reference sequence). The CDR3 extends over 14 amino acids. The chain's CDR3 is CSARDRAMNTEAFF. CDR3 nucleotide sequence: TGCAGTGCTCGGGACAGGGCGATGAACACTGAAGCTTTCTTT.